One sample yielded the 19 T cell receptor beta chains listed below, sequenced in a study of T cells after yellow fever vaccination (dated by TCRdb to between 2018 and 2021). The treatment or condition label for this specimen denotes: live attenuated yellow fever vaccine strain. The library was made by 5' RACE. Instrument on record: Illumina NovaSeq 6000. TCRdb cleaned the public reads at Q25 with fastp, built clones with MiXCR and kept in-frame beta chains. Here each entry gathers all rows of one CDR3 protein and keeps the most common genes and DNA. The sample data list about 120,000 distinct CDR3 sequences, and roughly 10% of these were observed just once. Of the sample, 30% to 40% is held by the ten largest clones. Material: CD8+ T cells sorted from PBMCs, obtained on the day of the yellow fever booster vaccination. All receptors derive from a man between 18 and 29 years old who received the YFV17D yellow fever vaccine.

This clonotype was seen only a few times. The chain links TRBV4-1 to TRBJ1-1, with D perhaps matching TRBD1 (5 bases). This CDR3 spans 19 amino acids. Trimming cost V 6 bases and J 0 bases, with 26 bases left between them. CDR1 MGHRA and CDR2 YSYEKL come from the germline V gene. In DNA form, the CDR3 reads TGCGCCAGCAGTCCAAGGGACGTGTCTTTGTTAGGAATGAACACTGAAGCTTTCTTT. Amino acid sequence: CASSPRDVSLLGMNTEAFF.

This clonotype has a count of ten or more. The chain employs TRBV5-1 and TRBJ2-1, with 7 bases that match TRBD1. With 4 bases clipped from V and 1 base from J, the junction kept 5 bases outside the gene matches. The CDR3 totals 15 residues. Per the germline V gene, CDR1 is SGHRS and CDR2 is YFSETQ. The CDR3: CASSQNRGSYNEQFF. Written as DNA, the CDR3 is TGCGCCAGCAGCCAAAACAGGGGTTCCTACAATGAGCAGTTCTTC.

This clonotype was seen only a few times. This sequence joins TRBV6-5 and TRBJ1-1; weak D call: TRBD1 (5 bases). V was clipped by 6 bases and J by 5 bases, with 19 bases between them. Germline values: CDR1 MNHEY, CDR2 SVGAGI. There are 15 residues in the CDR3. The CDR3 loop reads CASRPLGLRWTEAFF. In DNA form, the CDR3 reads TGTGCCAGCAGACCCCTGGGGCTGCGGTGGACTGAAGCTTTCTTT.

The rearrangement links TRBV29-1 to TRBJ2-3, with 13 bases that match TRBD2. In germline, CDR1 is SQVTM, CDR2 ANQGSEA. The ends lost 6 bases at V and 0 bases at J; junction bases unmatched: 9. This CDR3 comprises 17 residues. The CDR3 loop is CSVDGLAGDVSTDTQYF. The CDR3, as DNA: TGCAGCGTGGATGGACTAGCGGGGGACGTAAGCACAGATACGCAGTATTTT.

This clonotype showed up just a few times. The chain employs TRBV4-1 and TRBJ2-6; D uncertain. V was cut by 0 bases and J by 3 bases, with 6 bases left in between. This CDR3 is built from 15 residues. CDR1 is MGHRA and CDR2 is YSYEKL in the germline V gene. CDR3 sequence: CASSQESNGANVLTF. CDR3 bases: TGCGCCAGCAGCCAAGAATCGAATGGGGCCAACGTCCTGACTTTC.

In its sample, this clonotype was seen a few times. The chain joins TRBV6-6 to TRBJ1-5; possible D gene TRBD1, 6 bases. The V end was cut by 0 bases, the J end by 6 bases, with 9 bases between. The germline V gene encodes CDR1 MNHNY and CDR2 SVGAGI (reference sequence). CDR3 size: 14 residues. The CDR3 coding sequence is TGTGCCAGCAGTTACTCCCAGGGGACTCAGCCCCAGCATTTT. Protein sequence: CASSYSQGTQPQHF.

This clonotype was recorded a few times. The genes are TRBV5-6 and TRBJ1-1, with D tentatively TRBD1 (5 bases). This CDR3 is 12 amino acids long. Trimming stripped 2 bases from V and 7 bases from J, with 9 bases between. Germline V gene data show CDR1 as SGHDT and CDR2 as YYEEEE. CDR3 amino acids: CASSLGTFEAFF. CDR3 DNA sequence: TGTGCCAGCAGCTTAGGGACGTTTGAAGCTTTCTTT.

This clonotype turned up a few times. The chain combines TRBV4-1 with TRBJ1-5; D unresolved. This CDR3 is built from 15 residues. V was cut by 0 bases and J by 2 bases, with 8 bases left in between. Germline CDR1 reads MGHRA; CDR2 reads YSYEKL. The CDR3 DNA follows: TGCGCCAGCAGCCAAGAGGGAATTGGCAATCAGCCCCAGCATTTT. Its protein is CASSQEGIGNQPQHF.

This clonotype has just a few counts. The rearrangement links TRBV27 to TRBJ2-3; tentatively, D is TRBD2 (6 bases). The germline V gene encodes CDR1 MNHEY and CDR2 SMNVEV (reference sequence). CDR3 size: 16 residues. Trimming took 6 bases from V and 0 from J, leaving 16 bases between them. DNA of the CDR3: TGTGCCAGCAGGCGCTCTAGCGATCCTAGCACAGATACGCAGTATTTT. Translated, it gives CASRRSSDPSTDTQYF.

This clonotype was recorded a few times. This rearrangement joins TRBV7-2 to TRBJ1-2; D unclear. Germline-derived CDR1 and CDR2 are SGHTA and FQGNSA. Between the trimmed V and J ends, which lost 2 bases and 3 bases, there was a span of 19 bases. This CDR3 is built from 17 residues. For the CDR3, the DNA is TGTGCCAGCAGCTTAAGTTTCCTCACCCCGAAAGACTATGGCTACACCTTC. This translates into CASSLSFLTPKDYGYTF.

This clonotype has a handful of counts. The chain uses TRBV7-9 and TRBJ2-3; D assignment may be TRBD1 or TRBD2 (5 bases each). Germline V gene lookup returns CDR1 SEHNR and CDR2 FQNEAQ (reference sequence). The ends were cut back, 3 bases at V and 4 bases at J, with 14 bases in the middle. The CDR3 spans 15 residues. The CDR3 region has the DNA TGTGCCAGCAGCTTCCCTCAGAGAGGGGCAGATACGCAGTATTTT. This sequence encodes CASSFPQRGADTQYF.

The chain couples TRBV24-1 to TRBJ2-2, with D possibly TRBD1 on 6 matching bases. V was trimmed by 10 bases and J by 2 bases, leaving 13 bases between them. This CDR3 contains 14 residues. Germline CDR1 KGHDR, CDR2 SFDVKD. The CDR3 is CATRHRENTGELFF. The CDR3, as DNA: TGTGCCACGCGTCACAGGGAAAACACCGGGGAGCTGTTTTTT.

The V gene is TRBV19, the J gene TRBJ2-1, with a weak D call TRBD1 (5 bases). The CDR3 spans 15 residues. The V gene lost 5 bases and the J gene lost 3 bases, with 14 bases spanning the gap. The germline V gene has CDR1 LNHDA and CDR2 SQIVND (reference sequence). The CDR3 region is CASSSWQGGYNEQFF. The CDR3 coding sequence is TGTGCCAGTAGTTCGTGGCAGGGCGGCTACAATGAGCAGTTCTTC.

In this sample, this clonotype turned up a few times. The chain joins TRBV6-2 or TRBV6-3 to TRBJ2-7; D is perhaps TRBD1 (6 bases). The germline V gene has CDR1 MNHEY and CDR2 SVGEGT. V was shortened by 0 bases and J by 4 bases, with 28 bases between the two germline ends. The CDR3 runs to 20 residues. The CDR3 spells CASSYSNRWTATFQAYEQYF. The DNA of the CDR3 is TGTGCCAGCAGTTACTCGAATCGTTGGACAGCAACATTTCAGGCTTACGAGCAGTACTTC.

The CDR3 loop is CASSPPAGDYGYTF. The CDR3 nucleotides are TGCGCCAGCAGCCCCCCCGCGGGGGACTATGGCTACACCTTC. The chain couples TRBV4-1 to TRBJ1-2, with D possibly TRBD1 on 5 matching bases. The germline CDR1 and CDR2 sequences are MGHRA and YSYEKL. CDR3 length: 14 amino acids. Trimming took 4 bases from V and 3 from J, leaving 12 bases between them.

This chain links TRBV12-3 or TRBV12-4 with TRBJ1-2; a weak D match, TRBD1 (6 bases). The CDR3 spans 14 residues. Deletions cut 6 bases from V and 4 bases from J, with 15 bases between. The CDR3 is CASSRRGKGYGYTF. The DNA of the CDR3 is TGTGCCAGCAGCAGGAGGGGGAAGGGCTATGGCTACACCTTC.

The DNA for the CDR3 is TGCGCCAGCAGCCAAGGGACCGGGACACCAACTCTGGGGGCCAACGTCCTGACTTTC. This codes for CASSQGTGTPTLGANVLTF. The chain combines TRBV4-3 with TRBJ2-6; D perhaps matches TRBD1 (6 bases). The germline gives CDR1 LGHNA, CDR2 YSLEER. Trimming stripped 1 base from V and 4 bases from J, with 20 bases between. The CDR3 contains 19 residues.

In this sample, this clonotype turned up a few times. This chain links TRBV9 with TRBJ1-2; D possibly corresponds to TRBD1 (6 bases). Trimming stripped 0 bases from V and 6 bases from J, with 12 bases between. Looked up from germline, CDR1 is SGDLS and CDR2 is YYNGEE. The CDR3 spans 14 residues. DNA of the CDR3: TGTGCCAGCAGCGTAGGCACAGGGACGAATGGCTACACCTTC. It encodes CASSVGTGTNGYTF.

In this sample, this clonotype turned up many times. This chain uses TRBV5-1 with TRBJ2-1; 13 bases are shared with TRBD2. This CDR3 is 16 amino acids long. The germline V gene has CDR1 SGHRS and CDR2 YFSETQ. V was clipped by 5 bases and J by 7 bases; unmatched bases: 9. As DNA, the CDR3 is TGCGCCAGCAGTTTTAGACTAGCGGGGGGAAGTAATGAGCAGTTCTTC. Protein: CASSFRLAGGSNEQFF.